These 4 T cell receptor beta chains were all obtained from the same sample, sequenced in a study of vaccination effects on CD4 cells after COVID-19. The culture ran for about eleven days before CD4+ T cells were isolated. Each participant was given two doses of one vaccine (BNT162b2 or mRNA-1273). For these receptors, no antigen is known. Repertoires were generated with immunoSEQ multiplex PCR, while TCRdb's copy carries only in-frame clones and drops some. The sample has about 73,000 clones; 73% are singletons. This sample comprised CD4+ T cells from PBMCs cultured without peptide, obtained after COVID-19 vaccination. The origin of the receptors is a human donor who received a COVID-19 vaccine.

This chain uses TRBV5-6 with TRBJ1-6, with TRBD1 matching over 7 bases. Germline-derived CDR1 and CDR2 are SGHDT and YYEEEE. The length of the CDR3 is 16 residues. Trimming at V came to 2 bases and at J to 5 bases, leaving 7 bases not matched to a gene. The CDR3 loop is CASSFQGGFNNSPLHF. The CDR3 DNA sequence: TGTGCCAGCAGCTTCCAGGGGGGGTTTAATAATTCACCCCTCCACTTT.

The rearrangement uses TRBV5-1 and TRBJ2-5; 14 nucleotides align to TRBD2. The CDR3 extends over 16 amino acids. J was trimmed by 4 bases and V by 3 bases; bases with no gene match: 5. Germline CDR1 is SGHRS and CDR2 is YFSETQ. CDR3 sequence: CASSYGLAGGGETQYF. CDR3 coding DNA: TGCGCCAGCAGCTACGGACTAGCGGGGGGAGGAGAGACCCAGTACTTC.

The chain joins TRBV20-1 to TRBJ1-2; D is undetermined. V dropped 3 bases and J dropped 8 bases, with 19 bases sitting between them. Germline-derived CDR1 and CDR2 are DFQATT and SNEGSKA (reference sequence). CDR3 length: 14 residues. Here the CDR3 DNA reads TGCAGTGCTAGTAACGAGCGAGGGCCGGGGGGCTACACCTTC. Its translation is CSASNERGPGGYTF.

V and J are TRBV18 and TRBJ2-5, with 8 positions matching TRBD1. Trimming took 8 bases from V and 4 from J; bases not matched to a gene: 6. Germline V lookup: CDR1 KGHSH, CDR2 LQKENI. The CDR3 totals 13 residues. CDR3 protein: CASAQGAGETQYF. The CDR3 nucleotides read TGTGCCAGCGCGCAGGGGGCTGGAGAGACCCAGTACTTC.